These T cell receptor beta chains were read from a single sample in a study of cytomegalovirus exposure and HLA in healthy donors. The data were produced by immunoSEQ multiplex PCR, yet TCRdb's version contains in-frame clones alone and is incomplete. This sample has around 250,000 clones, with around 90% found just once. Material: PBMCs. The receptors come from a woman in her late teens or twenties in good health and CMV-seronegative. Both conserved end residues are part of each CDR3. The D gene is left open where the match is weak. Clone size is given for some rows only: seen once, a few or many times, or a class if the clone is expanded.

few | TRBJ1-6 | TRBD1 | TRBV28 | CASRVTGGNSPLHF | TGTGCCAGCAGGGTCACAGGGGGTAATTCACCCCTCCACTTT
- | TRBJ1-1 | - | TRBV28 | CASSLRLSGGLEAFF | TGTGCCAGCAGTTTACGACTCTCGGGGGGGTTAGAAGCTTTCTTT
- | TRBJ1-2 | TRBD1 | TRBV5-5 | CASSLDRGNYGYTF | TGTGCCAGCAGCTTGGACAGGGGGAACTATGGCTACACCTTC
- | TRBJ2-1 | - | TRBV5-1 | CASSGGAPNNEQFF | TGCGCCAGCAGCGGGGGGGCCCCAAACAATGAGCAGTTCTTC
- | TRBJ1-1 | - | TRBV6-5 | CASSYRLNTEAFF | TGTGCCAGCAGTTACCGGTTGAACACTGAAGCTTTCTTT
- | TRBJ1-1 | - | TRBV7-7 | CASSLRGNTEAFF | TGTGCTAGCAGCTTAAGGGGGAACACTGAAGCTTTCTTT
- | TRBJ2-4 | - | TRBV6-5 | CASSYSTYIAKNIQYF | TGTGCCAGCAGTTACTCGACATACATAGCCAAAAACATTCAGTACTTC
- | TRBJ2-5 | TRBD1 | TRBV15 | CATSRGGQGNGETQYF | TGTGCCACCAGCAGGGGGGGACAGGGAAATGGAGAGACCCAGTACTTC
- | TRBJ1-6 | - | TRBV27 | CASSLGSLGSPLHF | TGTGCCAGCAGTTTAGGGAGTTTAGGTTCACCCCTCCACTTT
- | TRBJ1-1 | - | TRBV6-5 | CASSYSEGVEAFF | TGTGCCAGCAGTTATTCGGAGGGCGTAGAAGCTTTCTTT
- | TRBJ1-1 | - | TRBV7-6 | CASSRGGENTEAFF | TGTGCCAGCAGCCGTGGGGGCGAGAACACTGAAGCTTTCTTT
- | TRBJ1-2 | - | TRBV6-6 | CASSYADSGGYTF | TGTGCCAGCAGTTACGCGGACAGTGGGGGCTACACCTTC
- | TRBJ2-7 | TRBD1 | TRBV28 | CASSSGGWEQYF | TGTGCCAGCAGTTCAGGGGGCTGGGAGCAGTACTTC
once | TRBJ2-3 | - | TRBV2 | CASSEALPSPDADTQYF | TGTGCCAGCAGTGAAGCGCTCCCGAGCCCTGATGCAGATACGCAGTATTTT
- | TRBJ1-2 | TRBD1 | TRBV19 | CASSTTPGGQGGYTF | TGTGCCAGTAGTACAACGCCAGGGGGCCAGGGTGGCTACACCTTC
- | TRBJ1-6 | - | TRBV27 | CASSLPSSYNSPLHF | TGTGCCAGCAGTTTGCCGAGCTCCTATAATTCACCCCTCCACTTT
- | TRBJ2-3 | TRBD2 | TRBV6-1 | CASSETSGGAVTDTQYF | TGTGCCAGCAGTGAAACTAGCGGGGGGGCCGTGACAGATACGCAGTATTTT
- | TRBJ1-2 | - | TRBV6-1 | CASGERIYGYTF | TGTGCCAGCGGGGAGCGGATCTATGGCTACACCTTC
- | TRBJ2-7 | - | TRBV7-9 | CASSLELYEQYF | TGTGCCAGCAGCTTAGAGCTTTACGAGCAGTACTTC
once | TRBJ2-1 | TRBD2 | TRBV9 | CASSPGGLGPLSYNEQFF | TGTGCCAGCAGCCCGGGCGGACTAGGCCCATTGTCCTACAATGAGCAGTTCTTC
- | TRBJ2-5 | TRBD2 | TRBV7-2 | CASSVGTSGGARETQYF | TGTGCCAGCAGTGTTGGGACTAGCGGGGGGGCGCGGGAGACCCAGTACTTC
- | TRBJ2-7 | TRBD1 | TRBV7-9 | CASSRQGDTYEQYF | TGTGCCAGCAGCCGACAGGGTGATACCTACGAGCAGTACTTC
- | TRBJ2-2 | TRBD1 | TRBV28 | CASSLWDRGTGELFF | TGTGCCAGCAGTTTATGGGACAGGGGTACCGGGGAGCTGTTTTTT
- | TRBJ2-7 | - | TRBV7-3 | CASSLTGGRDSYEQYF | TGTGCCAGCAGCTTAACGGGGGGAAGGGATTCGTACGAGCAGTACTTC
once | TRBJ2-5 | TRBD1 | TRBV13 | CASSDTGQANQETQYF | TGTGCCAGCAGCGACACAGGACAGGCCAACCAAGAGACCCAGTACTTC
- | TRBJ1-2 | - | TRBV28 | CASTIRTDYGYTF | TGTGCCAGCACCATCAGGACAGACTATGGCTACACCTTC
- | TRBJ1-4 | - | TRBV4-1 | CASSQISEKLFF | TGCGCCAGCAGCCAAATTAGTGAAAAACTGTTTTTT
once | TRBJ1-5 | - | TRBV5-5 | CASSFDRIVYSNQPQHF | TGTGCCAGCAGCTTTGACAGGATTGTCTATAGCAATCAGCCCCAGCATTTT
- | TRBJ1-5 | - | TRBV28 | CASRTLKYSNQPQHF | TGTGCCAGCAGGACTTTGAAGTATAGCAATCAGCCCCAGCATTTT
- | TRBJ1-2 | TRBD1 | TRBV19 | CASSPGQGNYGYTF | TGTGCCAGTAGCCCTGGACAGGGAAACTATGGCTACACCTTC
- | TRBJ1-2 | - | TRBV4-2 | CASSQERSRYGYTF | TGTGCCAGCAGCCAAGAGAGGAGCCGCTATGGCTACACCTTC
- | TRBJ1-6 | TRBD1 | TRBV5-1 | CASRGTENSPLHF | TGCGCCAGCAGGGGGACAGAAAATTCACCCCTCCACTTT
few | TRBJ1-2 | TRBD1 | TRBV12-5 | CASGLGIGQGRDGYTF | TGTGCTAGTGGTTTGGGAATAGGACAGGGAAGGGATGGCTACACCTTC
once | TRBJ2-3 | TRBD2 | TRBV5-1 | CASRINLAGDSDTQYF | TGCGCCAGCAGAATAAATCTAGCGGGGGACTCAGATACGCAGTATTTT
- | TRBJ2-7 | TRBD2 | TRBV14 | CASSPTSGVGEQYF | TGTGCCAGCAGCCCGACTAGCGGGGTTGGTGAGCAGTACTTC
- | TRBJ2-1 | - | TRBV27 | CASSLLAVGGAGYNEQFF | TGTGCCAGCAGTTTACTGGCGGTTGGGGGGGCGGGTTACAATGAGCAGTTCTTC
few | TRBJ2-3 | TRBD2 | TRBV7-9 | CASSLIMAGTRVTDTQYF | TGTGCCAGCAGCTTAATCATGGCCGGGACTAGAGTCACAGATACGCAGTATTTT
- | TRBJ2-7 | TRBD2 | TRBV28 | CASSFRLAGTYEQYF | TGTGCCAGCAGTTTTAGACTAGCGGGGACCTACGAGCAGTACTTC
- | TRBJ2-2 | TRBD2 | TRBV29-1 | CSVRGGSNTGELFF | TGCAGCGTCCGCGGGGGGTCGAACACCGGGGAGCTGTTTTTT
- | TRBJ1-1 | TRBD1 | TRBV5-1 | CASSWTGDNGEAFF | TGCGCCAGCAGCTGGACAGGGGATAACGGTGAAGCTTTCTTT
- | TRBJ2-6 | TRBD1 | TRBV29-1 | CSVAKEGGFSGANVLTF | TGCAGCGTTGCTAAGGAAGGGGGCTTCTCTGGGGCCAACGTCCTGACTTTC
- | TRBJ2-5 | - | TRBV29-1 | CSVVWRRGYEETQYF | TGCAGCGTTGTCTGGCGCAGGGGTTATGAAGAGACCCAGTACTTC
- | TRBJ2-7 | - | TRBV30 | CAWRDSPYEQYF | TGTGCCTGGAGGGACAGTCCCTACGAGCAGTACTTC
- | TRBJ1-4 | - | TRBV19 | CASSIAASREKLFF | TGTGCCAGTAGTATCGCGGCATCAAGAGAAAAACTGTTTTTT
- | TRBJ1-1 | - | TRBV29-1 | CSVGGLRGADEAFF | TGCAGCGTGGGTGGGCTTCGGGGGGCCGATGAAGCTTTCTTT
once | TRBJ2-2 | TRBD2 | TRBV5-1 | CASSHGTKGTGELFF | TGCGCCAGCAGCCACGGGACTAAGGGCACCGGGGAGCTGTTTTTT
- | TRBJ2-5 | TRBD2 | TRBV28 | CASSPDNSGGARKTQYF | TGTGCCAGCAGTCCTGATAATAGCGGGGGGGCCCGAAAGACCCAGTACTTC
- | TRBJ2-3 | - | TRBV6-5 | CASSYTPSRDTQYF | TGTGCCAGCAGTTACACACCTAGTCGAGATACGCAGTATTTT